The next 15 T cell receptor beta chains were all read from a single sample in a study of T cell responses to AZD1222 COVID-19 vaccine. TCRdb's copy holds only in-frame clones and misses some; the assay was immunoSEQ multiplex PCR. The sample includes more than 75,000 clones, approximately 90% seen only once; the top ten take approximately 5%. The specimen comprised peripheral blood, sampled 28 days after the second AZD1222 dose. The receptors here all came from an adult who received the AZD1222 COVID-19 vaccine.

V and J are TRBV15 and TRBJ1-6; D perhaps matches TRBD1 (5 bases). Trimming took 0 bases from V and 7 from J, leaving 10 bases between them. The germline gives CDR1 LNHNV, CDR2 YYDKDF (reference sequence). This CDR3 region has 15 residues. The chain's CDR3 is CATSRESQGNSPLHF. CDR3 DNA: TGTGCCACCAGCAGAGAGTCCCAGGGAAATTCACCCCTCCACTTT.

This clone turned up a few times. This sequence joins TRBV2 and TRBJ2-5; the D is unclear. CDR3 length: 13 amino acids. V shed 4 bases and J shed 5 bases, with 11 bases lying between them. CDR1 and CDR2 from the germline V gene are SNHLY and FYNNEI. CDR3 in DNA: TGTGCCAGCAGTGGCGCAGAATGGGAGACCCAGTACTTC. Translated: CASSGAEWETQYF.

CDR3 loop: CATRIGLRGEKLFF. The CDR3 DNA reads as TGTGCCACCAGAATAGGCCTACGAGGAGAAAAACTGTTTTTT. The chain uses TRBV24-1 and TRBJ1-4; the D is unclear. The CDR3 has 14 amino acids. The germline gives CDR1 KGHDR, CDR2 SFDVKD. V was trimmed by 7 bases and J by 8 bases, leaving 16 bases between them.

This CDR3 reads CASSQEAGLAGASTGELFF. DNA of the CDR3: TGCGCCAGCAGCCAAGAAGCGGGACTAGCGGGGGCCTCGACCGGGGAGCTGTTTTTT. This sequence joins TRBV4-1 and TRBJ2-2, with 14 bases that match TRBD2. Germline V CDR1 and CDR2: MGHRA, YSYEKL. The CDR3 sequence is 19 residues long. The V and J ends lost 0 bases and 5 bases, in that order; junction bases with no gene match: 8.

The genes are TRBV28 and TRBJ1-3; no clear D. The CDR3 is 15 residues long. V shed 2 bases and J shed 2 bases, with 10 bases lying between them. The germline gives CDR1 MDHEN, CDR2 SYDVKM. The CDR3, as DNA: TGTGCCAGCAGTTTACCGGGCAGCACTGGAAACACCATATATTTT. Protein product: CASSLPGSTGNTIYF. Full variable domain (rest looked up from reference TRBV28 and TRBJ1-3): DVKVTQSSRYLVKRTGEKVFLECVQDMDHENMFWYRQDPGLGLRLIYFSYDVKMKEKGDIPEGYSVSREKKERFSLILESASTNQTSMYLCASSLPGSTGNTIYFGEGSWLTVV.

The sample holds one count of this clone. The gene calls are TRBV28 and TRBJ1-4; 12 positions agree with TRBD1. V dropped 5 bases and J dropped 7; count of bases not matched to a gene: 11. Germline CDR1 reads MDHEN; CDR2 reads SYDVKM. This CDR3 spans 17 amino acids. CDR3 coding DNA: TGTGCCAGCAGTCCATACCCGGGACAGGGGGCTAGTGAAAAACTGTTTTTT. This encodes CASSPYPGQGASEKLFF.

This clone was seen only once. This sequence joins TRBV7-6 and TRBJ2-5; TRBD2 is a possible D gene (6 bases). The CDR3 consists of 15 residues. V was trimmed by 8 bases and J by 4 bases, leaving 20 bases between them. Germline CDR1 and CDR2: SGHVS and FNYEAQ. The CDR3 DNA reads as TGTGCCAGCTCAAAGTACGGGACTCGTGGAGAGACCCAGTACTTC. Translation gives CASSKYGTRGETQYF.

The chain couples TRBV5-1 to TRBJ1-5; D might be TRBD1 (6 bases). The germline V gene has CDR1 SGHRS and CDR2 YFSETQ. V lost 4 bases and J 6 bases, leaving 17 bases between the germline ends. The CDR3 runs 15 residues. In DNA, the CDR3 is TGCGCCAGCAGCCCCTCTGGACAGAAGGGTCAGCCCCAGCATTTT. Translation gives CASSPSGQKGQPQHF.

J is TRBJ1-1 and V is TRBV12-3 or TRBV12-4; D not resolved. V was clipped by 3 bases and J by 3 bases, with 8 bases between them. CDR3 size: 13 residues. The CDR3 loop is CASSFEIHTEAFF. CDR3 DNA: TGTGCCAGCAGTTTCGAGATACACACTGAAGCTTTCTTT.

The V gene is TRBV18, the J gene TRBJ1-2, with 7 bases aligning to TRBD1. J was trimmed by 3 bases and V by 6 bases; bases with no gene match: 10. The germline V gene encodes CDR1 KGHSH and CDR2 LQKENI. The CDR3 extends over 15 amino acids. The CDR3 sequence is CASSSRDSQYYGYTF. Written as DNA, the CDR3 is TGTGCCAGCTCCTCCCGGGACAGCCAGTACTATGGCTACACCTTC.

The chain combines TRBV15 with TRBJ2-3; 10 bases fit TRBD2. Germline CDR1 reads LNHNV; CDR2 reads YYDKDF (reference sequence). The V gene end was trimmed by 0 bases and the J gene end by 6 bases; junction bases not matched to a gene: 3. This CDR3 has 15 residues. This CDR3 reads CATSRDQGLADTQYF. The CDR3 DNA reads TGTGCCACCAGCAGAGATCAGGGACTAGCGGATACGCAGTATTTT. Full variable domain (missing parts from reference TRBV15 and TRBJ2-3): DAMVIQNPRYQVTQFGKPVTLSCSQTLNHNVMYWYQQKSSQAPKLLFHYYDKDFNNEADTPDNFQSRRPNTSFCFLDIRSPGLGDTAMYLCATSRDQGLADTQYFGPGTRLTVL.

The genes are TRBV7-8 and TRBJ1-2; D gene ambiguous. Trimming pared 1 base from V and 2 bases from J, leaving 5 bases between. The germline CDR1 and CDR2 sequences are SGHVS and FQNEAQ. There are 13 residues in the CDR3. The CDR3 DNA sequence: TGTGCCAGCAGCTTAGGTCGGAACTATGGCTACACCTTC. Protein: CASSLGRNYGYTF.

The J gene is TRBJ1-4, the V gene TRBV3-1 (or the pseudogene TRBV3-2); D ambiguous. Germline assignment: CDR1 LGHDT and CDR2 YNNKEL (reference sequence). Trimming cost V 1 base and J 8 bases, with 2 bases left between them. The CDR3 is 11 residues long. CDR3: CASSQGEKLFF. The DNA of the CDR3 is TGTGCCAGCAGCCAAGGGGAAAAACTGTTTTTT.

The chain combines TRBV5-4 with TRBJ2-1; 12 bases line up with TRBD2. Germline CDR1 reads SGHNT; CDR2 reads YYREEE (reference sequence). This CDR3 has 16 amino acids. Losses at the gene ends were 4 bases for V and 5 bases for J; bases not matched to a gene: 7. The CDR3 reads CASSGTRLAGDNEQFF. The DNA for the CDR3 is TGTGCCAGCAGCGGGACCAGACTAGCGGGGGACAATGAGCAGTTCTTC.

The gene calls are TRBV15 and TRBJ2-5; D is possibly TRBD2 (6 bases). The CDR3 is made up of 15 amino acids. Trimming shortened V by 2 bases and J by 5 bases, and 15 bases separated the two germline ends. In germline, CDR1 is LNHNV, CDR2 YYDKDF (reference sequence). This CDR3 is CATSRKGPGGETQYF. As DNA, the CDR3 is TGTGCCACCAGCAGAAAGGGCCCTGGGGGGGAGACCCAGTACTTC.